This T cell receptor beta chain was retrieved from a study of blood T cell repertoires in COVID-19 (dated by TCRdb to about 2020). Study-level background: The collaborator samples originated in the United States, Italy and Spain and spanned the acute and convalescent phases of COVID-19. The material from the prospective study consisted of cDNA or gDNA derived from T cells, B-cell-depleted T cells, or PBMCs. The dataset comprised deeply sampled blood TCRbeta repertoires from subjects exposed to, actively infected with, or recovered from COVID-19. The repertoires were made available in a free public database intended to serve as a resource for research on the immune response to SARS-CoV-2. Samples were obtained from the ongoing ImmuneRACE study (first 160 participants) and from 1,000 to 1,500 subjects provided by 6 global collaborators. A de-identified subject ID, COVID-19 status, age in years and sex were almost always included in the sample metadata. Where HLA class I and class II types were available, the types were taken from metadata supplied by the sample provider, not from assay-based typing. The paper as a whole reports these results and caveats: Clinical and demographic metadata were provided uncurated, with the amount varying by source and participant.

TCRbeta CDR3 regions were amplified from genomic DNA by means of the immunoSEQ Assay, a bias-controlled multiplex PCR. As for the original processing: Within the assay, amplification of reference gene primers was used to estimate how many nucleated cells each sample contained. To quantify the absolute abundance of each unique TCRbeta CDR3 rearrangement, sequence reads were collapsed and filtered. For each sample, productive Simpson clonality was calculated as the square root of Simpson's diversity index across productive rearrangements. The table comes from immuneACCESS by way of TCRdb, which keeps in-frame sequences with V and J called. Part of the clones is missing from these tables; in studies checked, under half for an unresolved V gene and the rest for unknown reasons. V and J calls and clone size follow that table, whereas D and trimming were derived from the DNA. The sample records about 14,000 clones, roughly 84% of which are singletons. The ten biggest clones cover about a quarter of the sample.

Details on this clone: The clone's antigen remains unknown. No base quality values were provided; no much bigger clone lies one nucleotide off.

Based on the germline V gene, the CDR1 and CDR2 sequences are MRHNA and SNTAGT. Measured from the cysteine to the phenylalanine, the CDR3 is 14 residues long. Only the CDR3 part of the read is kept: 42 bases, read in frame from the first base. Trimming leaves V shorter by 2 bases and J shorter by 4 bases, with the junction holding 3 bases beyond the gene matches. The collaborating institutions used their own protocols to collect whole blood in K2EDTA tubes. Collaborator samples were shipped for TCRbeta analysis as frozen whole blood, isolated PBMCs, or DNA extracted from either sample type. The chain links TRBV6-4 with TRBJ1-2; TRBD1 aligns with 8 central bases. Sequencing used peripheral blood. This TCR was recovered from a woman aged 45-65 years with active or convalescent COVID-19. This receptor carries the CDR3 CASSDIGQGYGYTF. The DNA sequence is given as TGTGCCAGCAGTGACATCGGACAGGGCTATGGCTACACCTTC.